A selection of T cell receptor beta chains follows, all from one sample in a study of T cells in Graves' hyperthyroidism and ophthalmopathy. TCRdb re-analysed the multiplex PCR reads in MiXCR, keeping a single row per CDR3 protein. Here the sample spans 600,000 to 750,000 distinct CDR3 sequences, roughly 17% being singletons. Sequences were obtained from blood. These receptors came from a man aged 45-60 years with Graves' hyperthyroidism. CDR3s include the opening cysteine and the closing phenylalanine or tryptophan. Fields, in order: clone size, V gene, J gene, D gene, CDR3 DNA, CDR3 protein. A D gene is named only where the DNA matches it firmly. Clone size is not always given. Where it is, it says once, few, many or a class for expanded clones.

many	TRBV3-1	TRBJ1-1	.	TGTGCCAGCAGCGAGAGAGGGACCTTGAACACTGAAGCTTTCTTT	CASSERGTLNTEAFF
once	TRBV19	TRBJ2-7	TRBD1	TGTGCCAGTAGTCCCGGGACAGGCAGCAACGAGCAGTACTTC	CASSPGTGSNEQYF
many	TRBV28	TRBJ1-2	.	TGTGCCAGCAGGGGGACTAACTATGGCTACACCTTC	CASRGTNYGYTF
.	TRBV20-1	TRBJ1-3	.	TGCAGTGCCGGGACGTCCGGAAACACCATATATTTT	CSAGTSGNTIYF
.	TRBV15	TRBJ1-5	.	TGTGCCACCAGCAGAGGTGGCCTCAATCAGCCCCAGCATTTT	CATSRGGLNQPQHF
many	TRBV7-3	TRBJ2-3	TRBD2	TGTGCCAGCAGCCAAATTAGCACTAGCGACTCGAAAGGCACGCAGTATTTT	CASSQISTSDSKGTQYF
few	TRBV6-1	TRBJ2-1	.	TGTGCCAGCAGTCGGACCCTACTCAATGAGCAGTTCTTC	CASSRTLLNEQFF
.	TRBV30	TRBJ2-5	.	TGTGCCTGGAGGTGGGGAGAGACCCAGTACTTC	CAWRWGETQYF
many	TRBV7-2	TRBJ1-4	.	TGTGCCAGCAGCTTCGGACGGACAACTAATGAAAAACTGTTTTTT	CASSFGRTTNEKLFF
many	TRBV12-3/TRBV12-4	TRBJ2-7	TRBD1	TGTGCCAGCAGTCAGGGGGGACAGGGTAACCACGAGCAGTACTTC	CASSQGGQGNHEQYF
many	TRBV25-1	TRBJ1-3	TRBD1	TGTGCCAGCAGTAAGCCCGGGACAGGGTACTCTGGAAACACCATATATTTT	CASSKPGTGYSGNTIYF
few	TRBV19	TRBJ2-5	.	TGTGCCAGTAGTATAGGGAGCCGGGGAGGGACCCAGTACTTC	CASSIGSRGGTQYF
many	TRBV27	TRBJ2-1	.	TGTGCCAGCAGCGGGGTTCGGGAAAATGAGCAGTTCTTC	CASSGVRENEQFF
many	TRBV28	TRBJ2-7	.	TGTGCCAGCAGTTTACGGCAGGGAAGCTACGAGCAGTACTTC	CASSLRQGSYEQYF
.	TRBV19	TRBJ2-3	TRBD2	TGTGCCAGTACCTTAGTAGCGGGAAAAACAGATACGCAGTATTTT	CASTLVAGKTDTQYF
many	TRBV20-1	TRBJ2-1	TRBD1	TGCAGTTCGACAGGGGGCGCGGGCTACAATGAGCAGTTCTTC	CSSTGGAGYNEQFF
many	TRBV19	TRBJ2-5	TRBD2	TGTGCCAGTACCACGGGGGGGCCGTCAGGGGAGACCCAGTACTTC	CASTTGGPSGETQYF
.	TRBV10-3	TRBJ2-7	TRBD1	TGTGCCGCGTCGGGACAGGGGAGTCCCTACGAGCAGTACTTC	CAASGQGSPYEQYF
many	TRBV7-9	TRBJ2-1	.	TGTGCCAGCAGCTTAAGTGCGAACTACAATGAGCAGTTCTTC	CASSLSANYNEQFF
.	TRBV6-1	TRBJ1-5	.	TGTGCCAGCAGGCAACGGAGAGGGGTAGGCCAGCCCCAGCATTTT	CASRQRRGVGQPQHF
many	TRBV2	TRBJ2-2	.	TGTGCCAGCGGCGAGGGCCGAAACACCGGGGAGCTGTTTTTT	CASGEGRNTGELFF
many	TRBV28	TRBJ1-1	TRBD1	TGTGCCAGCAGGGGCGGGACAGCCGGGCAGAGCCCTGAAGCTTTCTTT	CASRGGTAGQSPEAFF
few	TRBV5-1	TRBJ2-7	.	TGCGCCAGCAGCCGAACGCGAGGTCCCCCCTACGAGCAGTACTTC	CASSRTRGPPYEQYF
few	TRBV25-1	TRBJ1-4	.	TGTGCCAGCAGTGAATGGGCAGGGGTGAAAAAACTGTTTTTT	CASSEWAGVKKLFF
many	TRBV15	TRBJ2-1	TRBD2	TGTGCCACCAGCGCTCGGACTAGCGGGAGCAACGTCAAAAACAATGAGCAGTTCTTC	CATSARTSGSNVKNNEQFF
few	TRBV7-9	TRBJ2-1	TRBD1	TGTGCCAGCAGCTTAGATTTGGGACAGGGGAGTAGCAATGAGCAGTTCTTC	CASSLDLGQGSSNEQFF
many	TRBV10-1	TRBJ2-2	.	TGCGCCAGCAGTGAAAGACCGAACACCGGGGAGCTGTTTTTT	CASSERPNTGELFF
few	TRBV20-1	TRBJ1-1	.	TGCAGTGCTAGAGATACCAGGGAGGCTGAAGCTTTCTTT	CSARDTREAEAFF
many	TRBV5-1	TRBJ2-7	TRBD2	TGCGCCAGCAGCGGGACTAGCAGCGAGCAGTACTTC	CASSGTSSEQYF
many	TRBV28	TRBJ2-5	.	TGTGCCAGCACCCCGGGGTATCAAGAGACCCAGTACTTC	CASTPGYQETQYF
many	TRBV27	TRBJ2-2	TRBD1	TGTGCCAGCAGTTTTATCGCTACAGGGGCGACCGGGGAGCTGTTTTTT	CASSFIATGATGELFF
many	TRBV5-6	TRBJ1-2	.	TGTGCCAGCAGCTTGGTAGTGCGACGGACGGTGTCTAACTATGGCTACACCTTC	CASSLVVRRTVSNYGYTF
many	TRBV12-3/TRBV12-4	TRBJ1-1	.	TGTGCCAGCAGTTTGGGGATGGGGACTGAAGCTTTCTTT	CASSLGMGTEAFF
many	TRBV28	TRBJ2-6	.	TGTGCCAGCACTCCCAGCTCTGGGGCCAACGTCCTGACTTTC	CASTPSSGANVLTF
few	TRBV28	TRBJ2-3	.	TGTGCCAGCAGTTTATCAGAAAGGGTTCCGCAGTATTTT	CASSLSERVPQYF
.	TRBV12-3/TRBV12-4	TRBJ1-6	.	TGTGCCAGCAGTTCTGGACTCACTCTCCACTTT	CASSSGLTLHF
many	TRBV27	TRBJ2-7	.	TGTGCCAGCGCCCCAGGGTTCTCCTACGAGCAGTACTTC	CASAPGFSYEQYF
many	TRBV2	TRBJ2-1	TRBD2	TGTGCCAGCAGCGGCGGGGCGGGAGGGAATGAGCAGTTCTTC	CASSGGAGGNEQFF
many	TRBV2	TRBJ2-5	TRBD1	TGTGCCAGTCGGGACAGGGGAGAGACCCAGTACTTC	CASRDRGETQYF
.	TRBV7-3	TRBJ2-5	.	TGTGCCAGCAGCTTAAATAGGGTTGGGGAGACCCAGTACTTC	CASSLNRVGETQYF
.	TRBV28	TRBJ2-3	.	TGTGCCAGCAGTTTCCTGTCTCAGCTGGGCTATAAACCAGATACGCAGTATTTT	CASSFLSQLGYKPDTQYF
many	TRBV7-9	TRBJ2-1	TRBD2	TGTGCCAGCAGCTCCTCGCTCGCGGGAGGTGTCTACAATGAGCAGTTCTTC	CASSSSLAGGVYNEQFF
.	TRBV19	TRBJ2-3	.	TGTGCCAGTAGTATTATTTCGGGGAGCGTCACAGATACGCAGTATTTT	CASSIISGSVTDTQYF
many	TRBV28	TRBJ1-2	.	TGTGCCAGCCTGGGGGGAGGGGAGGATATCTATGGCTACACCTTC	CASLGGGEDIYGYTF
many	TRBV20-1	TRBJ2-7	TRBD1	TGCAGTGCTATAAACTACAGGGGGCCTTACGAGCAGTACTTC	CSAINYRGPYEQYF